The source of this T cell receptor (beta chain) is a study of cytomegalovirus exposure and HLA in healthy donors. General observations from the study: A later analysis linked a missense variant in DCLRE1C to the trimming of TCR beta V and J genes. Further analysis, carried out later, found HLA-associated TCR beta chains more clonally expanded than equally common other chains.

With 60 Vbeta and 13 Jbeta primers, the PCR was carried out. Per the original methods: Among the unique TCR beta chains that a later analysis counted, 70 million to 85 million in all, roughly 11 million were shared. Sequencing was performed with immunoSEQ multiplex PCR; in TCRdb, only in-frame clones are kept and a portion is missing. That table gives V, J and clone size, and the DNA gave D and trimming. The repertoire includes some 180,000 clones, 82% of them detected once, and more than 1.5% sits in the top ten. This clone was observed once. Its antigen is unknown. This CDR3 region has 13 residues. Looked up from germline, CDR1 is MNHEY and CDR2 is SMNVEV (reference sequence). V lost 7 bases and J lost 2; bases outside the gene matches: 5.

J is TRBJ2-7 and V is TRBV27, with 7 positions matching TRBD1. The receptor was derived from a man aged 40-49 years in good health and CMV-seronegative. What was sequenced was PBMCs. CDR3 DNA sequence: TGTGCCAGCATAGGTGACAGGGCCTACGAGCAGTACTTC. Its protein product is CASIGDRAYEQYF.